One and the same sample provided the 11 T cell receptor beta chains below, sequenced in a study of blood T cells in healthy people across ages. The authors ran a second PCR of roughly 7 to 11 cycles using a sample-barcoded 5' primer and a J-beta primer mix. Using its own MiXCR run on the 5' RACE reads, TCRdb lists one record per CDR3 protein. The sample shows 910,000 or so distinct CDR3 sequences, roughly 51% of them seen only once. Sequencing used blood. These receptors were collected from a woman aged 55-70 years in good health.

This clonotype has more than one count but fewer than ten. The CDR3 sequence: CASSPLPGVETQYF. CDR3 nucleotide sequence: TGTGCCAGCAGTCCCCTCCCAGGGGTAGAGACCCAGTACTTC. The chain employs TRBV27 and TRBJ2-5, with D perhaps matching TRBD1 (6 bases). The CDR3 sequence is 14 residues long. V was trimmed by 5 bases and J by 4 bases, leaving 14 bases between them. The V gene's germline CDR1 is MNHEY and CDR2 SMNVEV (reference sequence).

V gene TRBV12-3 or TRBV12-4 combines with J gene TRBJ1-5; 7 bases align to TRBD1. The CDR3 contains 14 residues. Losses at the gene ends were 6 bases for V and 6 bases for J; bases not matched to a gene: 8. This chain's CDR3 is CASRAGTAVQPQHF. CDR3 sequence (DNA): TGTGCCAGCAGAGCCGGGACAGCGGTTCAGCCCCAGCATTTT.

The chain recombines TRBV20-1 with TRBJ2-1, with 7 nucleotides matching TRBD2. J gave up 12 bases and V 3 bases, and 5 bases lay outside the gene matches. The CDR3 spans 11 residues. Germline CDR1 DFQATT, CDR2 SNEGSKA (reference sequence). The CDR3 nucleotides read TGCAGTGCTAGCCGAGGGAGGGGGCAGTTCTTC. Residues: CSASRGRGQFF.

This clonotype was observed a few times. In nucleotides, the CDR3 is TGTGCCAGCAGTTACTCGAATCGTCGGCCAGGAGCGGGAGAGCAGTACTTC. This codes for CASSYSNRRPGAGEQYF. The V call is TRBV6-2 or TRBV6-3, the J call TRBJ2-5, with 8 positions matching TRBD2. The CDR3 contains 17 residues. V was pared by 0 bases and J by 11 bases, with 17 bases of the junction left unmatched. The germline V gene encodes CDR1 MNHEY and CDR2 SVGEGT.

There are a few counts of this clonotype. J is TRBJ2-3 and V is TRBV4-3; 12 nucleotides line up with TRBD2. Germline V gene data show CDR1 as LGHNA and CDR2 as YSLEER. The CDR3 runs to 17 residues. V was pared by 0 bases and J by 7 bases, with 8 bases of the junction left unmatched. The CDR3 DNA reads TGCGCCAGCAGCCAAGATTGGACTAGCGGGAAGGGATATACGCAGTATTTT. Its protein product is CASSQDWTSGKGYTQYF.

The V and J genes are TRBV5-1 and TRBJ2-3; D remains unclear. The CDR3 runs to 14 residues. CDR1 and CDR2 (germline): SGHRS, YFSETQ. V was clipped by 5 bases and J by 0 bases, with 10 bases between them. In nucleotides, the CDR3 is TGCGCCAGCAGGAACAGAGCTAGCACAGATACGCAGTATTTT. Translated, it gives CASRNRASTDTQYF.

This clonotype was seen just once. The chain is built from TRBV14 and TRBJ2-7; D remains ambiguous. The V and J ends lost 1 base and 2 bases respectively, with 9 bases between them. CDR1 and CDR2 (germline): SGHDN, FVKESK. CDR3 length: 14 amino acids. The CDR3 DNA reads as TGTGCCAGCAGCCAAGTGGCCGTCCCCTACGAGCAGTACTTC. Protein: CASSQVAVPYEQYF.

This rearrangement joins TRBV28 to TRBJ2-1, with a tentative D call TRBD1 (5 bases). V lost 1 base and J 7 bases, leaving 14 bases between the germline ends. This CDR3 has 15 amino acids. In germline, CDR1 is MDHEN, CDR2 SYDVKM. CDR3 nucleotide sequence: TGTGCCAGCAGTTTATCCTCCATAGGGGATAATGAGCAGTTCTTC. This encodes CASSLSSIGDNEQFF.

This sequence joins TRBV2 and TRBJ2-2, with D uncertain. This CDR3 spans 16 amino acids. Trimming left V 3 bases short and J 0 bases short, with 11 bases between. Germline CDR1 and CDR2: SNHLY and FYNNEI. CDR3 sequence reads: CASSEFATTNTGELFF. The CDR3 DNA reads as TGTGCCAGCAGTGAGTTTGCCACAACGAACACCGGGGAGCTGTTTTTT.

This clonotype was picked up a small number of times. V is TRBV28 and J is TRBJ2-7; 8 bases line up with TRBD2. CDR1 is MDHEN and CDR2 is SYDVKM in the germline V gene. The CDR3 covers 14 residues. The junction had 7 bases not matched to a gene; V was cut back by 4 bases and J by 5 bases. The CDR3 DNA sequence: TGTGCCAGCAGTTCCGGGACTAGTCTCCACGAGCAGTACTTC. Its protein product is CASSSGTSLHEQYF.

In this sample, this clonotype turned up a few times. The rearrangement links TRBV7-2 to TRBJ2-1, with D tentatively TRBD1 or TRBD2 (6 bases each). V was cut by 5 bases and J by 0 bases, with 17 bases left in between. This CDR3 is built from 17 residues. Germline CDR1 is SGHTA and CDR2 is FQGNSA. CDR3 nucleotide sequence: TGTGCCAGCAGCACGCCCCCGGGGGCGGGCTCCTACAATGAGCAGTTCTTC. Its protein is CASSTPPGAGSYNEQFF.